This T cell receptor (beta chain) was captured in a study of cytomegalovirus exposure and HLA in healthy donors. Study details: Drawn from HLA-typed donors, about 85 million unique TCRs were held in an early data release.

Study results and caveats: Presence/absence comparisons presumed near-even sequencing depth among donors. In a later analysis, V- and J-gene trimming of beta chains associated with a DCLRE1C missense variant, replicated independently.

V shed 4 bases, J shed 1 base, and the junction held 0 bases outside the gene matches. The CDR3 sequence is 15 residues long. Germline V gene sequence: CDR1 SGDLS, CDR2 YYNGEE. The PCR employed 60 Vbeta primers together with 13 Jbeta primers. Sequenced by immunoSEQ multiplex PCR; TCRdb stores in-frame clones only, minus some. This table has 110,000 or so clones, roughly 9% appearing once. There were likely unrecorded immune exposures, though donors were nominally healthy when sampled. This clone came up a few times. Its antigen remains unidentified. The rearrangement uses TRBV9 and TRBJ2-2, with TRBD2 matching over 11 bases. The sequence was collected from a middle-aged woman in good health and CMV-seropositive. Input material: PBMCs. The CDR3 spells CASSLAGGNTGELFF. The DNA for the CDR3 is TGTGCCAGCAGCCTAGCGGGGGGGAACACCGGGGAGCTGTTTTTT.